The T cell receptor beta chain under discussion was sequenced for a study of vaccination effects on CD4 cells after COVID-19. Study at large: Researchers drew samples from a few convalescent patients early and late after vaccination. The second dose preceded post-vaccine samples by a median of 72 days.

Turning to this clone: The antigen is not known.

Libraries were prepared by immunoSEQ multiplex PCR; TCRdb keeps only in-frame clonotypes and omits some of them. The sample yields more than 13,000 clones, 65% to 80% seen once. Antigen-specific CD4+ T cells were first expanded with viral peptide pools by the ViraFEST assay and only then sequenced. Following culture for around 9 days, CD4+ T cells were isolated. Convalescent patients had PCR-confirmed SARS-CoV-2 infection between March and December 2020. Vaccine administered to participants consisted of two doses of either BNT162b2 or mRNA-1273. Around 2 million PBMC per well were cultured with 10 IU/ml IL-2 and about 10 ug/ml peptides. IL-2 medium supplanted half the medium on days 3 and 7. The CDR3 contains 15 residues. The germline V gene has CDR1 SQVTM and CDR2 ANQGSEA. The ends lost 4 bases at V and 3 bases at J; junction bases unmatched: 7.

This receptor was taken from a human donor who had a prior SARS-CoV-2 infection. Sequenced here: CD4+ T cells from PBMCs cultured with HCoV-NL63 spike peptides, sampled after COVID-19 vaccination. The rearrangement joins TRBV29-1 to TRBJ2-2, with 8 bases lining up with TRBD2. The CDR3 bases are TGCAGCGTTGGGGGTAGCGGGGAATACACCGGGGAGCTGTTTTTT. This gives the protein CSVGGSGEYTGELFF.